Shown below are 12 T cell receptor beta chains from a single sample sequenced in a study of T cells expressing NK-cell markers. TCRdb reprocessed the 5' RACE reads and keeps a single row for each CDR3 protein, giving no DNA. This repertoire includes about 260,000 distinct CDR3 sequences. The specimen sequenced was blood T cells: a sorted CD56 or NKG2C T cell subset, CD4+ or CD8+ T cells, or bulk PBMC T cells (not recorded which). The source is a woman between 18 and 69 years old in good health.

The V call is TRBV20-1, the J call TRBJ2-3; TCRdb picks TRBD1, but there is no DNA to check that call. CDR1 DFQATT and CDR2 SNEGSKA come from the germline V gene (reference sequence). The CDR3 totals 16 residues. The CDR3 is CSASRRQTVSTDTQYF.

The chain carries TRBV19 and TRBJ2-7; with no DNA, the TCRdb D assignment of TRBD1 cannot be verified. The CDR3 has 14 residues. Germline CDR1 and CDR2: LNHDA and SQIVND (reference sequence). This chain's CDR3 is CASSIGGTRYEQYF.

The chain is built from TRBV7-9 and TRBJ2-2; the TCRdb D gene call, TRBD2, has no DNA to confirm it. CDR1 and CDR2 (germline): SEHNR, FQNEAQ (reference sequence). The length of the CDR3 is 15 residues. This CDR3 reads CASSFRGLDTGELFF.

The chain carries TRBV7-2 and TRBJ2-5; TCRdb's D gene call, TRBD1, goes unchecked for lack of DNA. This CDR3 has 12 amino acids. Germline V lookup: CDR1 SGHTA, CDR2 FQGNSA. The CDR3 here is CASGYPRGTQYF.

The chain has TRBV20-1 and TRBJ1-4; the TCRdb D gene call, TRBD1, has no DNA to confirm it. The CDR3 spans 15 residues. The germline CDR1 and CDR2 sequences are DFQATT and SNEGSKA (reference sequence). The CDR3 sequence is CSASDPKGAEEKLFF.

The rearrangement uses TRBV6-2 or TRBV6-3 and TRBJ2-7; TCRdb's assignment of TRBD2 cannot be checked, as there is no DNA. The CDR3 extends over 16 amino acids. CDR1 is MNHEY, CDR2 SVGEGT, per germline. The CDR3 is CASRPGTSGRPYEQYF.

The chain is built from TRBV15 and TRBJ2-5. Germline CDR1 LNHNV, CDR2 YYDKDF (reference sequence). The CDR3 loop spans 13 amino acids. CDR3 sequence reads: CATSRPQRGTQYF.

V gene TRBV20-1 combines with J gene TRBJ2-1; TCRdb returns TRBD1, unconfirmable since there is no DNA. Germline values: CDR1 DFQATT, CDR2 SNEGSKA (reference sequence). CDR3 length: 17 amino acids. The CDR3 protein is CSARGSQGQTPYNEQFF.

This chain joins TRBV4-3 and TRBJ2-1; TCRdb designates TRBD1, a call that cannot be tested without DNA. Germline V lookup: CDR1 LGHNA, CDR2 YSLEER. There are 15 residues in the CDR3. The CDR3 region is CASSQRPGQNNEQFF.

The chain is built from TRBV12-3 or TRBV12-4 and TRBJ1-3; TCRdb proposes TRBD1, but this gene call is untestable without DNA. The CDR3 consists of 14 residues. CDR3 residues: CASSPRTGTGTIYF.

The J gene is TRBJ2-1, the V gene TRBV7-2; TCRdb names TRBD2, which stays unverified in the absence of DNA. Per germline, CDR1 SGHTA and CDR2 FQGNSA. The CDR3 is 13 residues long. CDR3 protein: CASSLTSGRAEFF.

The rearrangement links TRBV7-6 to TRBJ2-1; TCRdb's D call, TRBD2, is unchecked because there is no DNA. The CDR3 is made up of 19 amino acids. The germline CDR1 and CDR2 sequences are SGHVS and FNYEAQ. The chain's CDR3 is CASSIAPPIAGGLYNEQFF.